Sequencing of this TCR beta chain was carried out in a study of CD8+CD57+ T cells in acquired aplastic anemia. This clonotype was picked up many times. V lost 3 bases, J lost 12 bases, and 15 bases lay in between. The CDR3 length is 13 residues. CDR1 is MNHNS, CDR2 SASEGT, per germline. Patients chosen for sequencing had CD8+CD57+ cells that had expanded, as shown by flow cytometry. The template used for profiling TCR beta VDJ and CDR3 was genomic DNA. TCRdb reanalysed the reads using MiXCR and keeps one entry per CDR3 protein. The sample records hundreds of thousands of distinct CDR3 sequences, 45% to 65% being singletons.

The sequence was obtained from a human donor with aplastic anemia. The chain recombines TRBV6-1 with TRBJ2-1; no clear D gene. Sequenced: sorted CD4+, CD8+, or CD8+CD57+ T cells (not recorded which) from PBMCs. DNA for the CDR3: TGTGCCAGCAGTGAGTTTGGAGCCCAGAGGCAGTTCTTC. This gives the protein CASSEFGAQRQFF.